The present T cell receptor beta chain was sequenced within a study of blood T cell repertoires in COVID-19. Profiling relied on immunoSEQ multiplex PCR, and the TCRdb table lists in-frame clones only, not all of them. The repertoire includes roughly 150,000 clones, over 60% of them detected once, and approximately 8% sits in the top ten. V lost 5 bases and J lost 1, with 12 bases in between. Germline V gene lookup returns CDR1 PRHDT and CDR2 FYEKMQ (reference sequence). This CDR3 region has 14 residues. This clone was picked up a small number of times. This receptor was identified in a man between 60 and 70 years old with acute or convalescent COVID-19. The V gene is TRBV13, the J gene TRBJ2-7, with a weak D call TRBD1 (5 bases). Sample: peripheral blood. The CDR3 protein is CASSPGRGSYEQYF. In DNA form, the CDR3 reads TGTGCCAGCAGCCCAGGAAGGGGTTCCTACGAGCAGTACTTC.